Following are 13 T cell receptor beta chains from one sample sequenced in a study of CD8+ T cells in alopecia areata. Reverse transcribed after extraction, RNA yielded cDNA as the sequencing template. The table came from immunoSEQ multiplex PCR; TCRdb's copy has only in-frame clones and leaves some out. The sample carries 150,000 to 250,000 clones, 55% to 75% recorded once. Treatment of the sample: oral pan-JAK inhibitor, 5-10 mg twice daily. This specimen consisted of CD4+ T cells sorted from blood, obtained at week 24, from a patient treated with tofacitinib. These receptors were obtained from a human donor with alopecia areata.

V gene TRBV29-1 combines with J gene TRBJ2-7; D gene unclear. Trimming took off 6 bases at V and 6 bases at J, with 18 bases between the two ends. There are 13 residues in the CDR3. Germline lookup yields CDR1 SQVTM and CDR2 ANQGSEA. Written as DNA, the CDR3 is TGCAGCGTCGCTATACCCCGCGGTGGCGAGCAGTACTTC. It codes for CSVAIPRGGEQYF.

This clone was counted a single time. The chain carries TRBV9 and TRBJ1-2; no firm D call. There are 14 residues in the CDR3. Trimming took 3 bases from V and 3 from J, leaving 12 bases between them. CDR1 SGDLS and CDR2 YYNGEE come from the germline V gene. CDR3: CASSESDGYYGYTF. In DNA form, the CDR3 reads TGTGCCAGCAGCGAGAGCGACGGATACTATGGCTACACCTTC.

The J gene is TRBJ2-7, the V gene TRBV7-2; D remains unclear. CDR3 length equals 12 residues. CDR1 and CDR2 (germline): SGHTA, FQGNSA. Trimming removed 0 bases at V and 3 bases at J, with 3 bases between. The CDR3 loop reads CASSLAVYEQYF. DNA for the CDR3: TGTGCCAGCAGCTTAGCAGTCTACGAGCAGTACTTC.

The rearrangement links TRBV25-1 to TRBJ1-5; D not certain. This CDR3 contains 15 residues. V gave up 4 bases and J gave up 2 bases, with 12 bases separating them. From germline, CDR1 is MGHDK and CDR2 SYGVNS. The CDR3 DNA follows: TGTGCCAGCAGTGGGTTGGCAGTGGGCAATCAGCCCCAGCATTTT. Translation gives CASSGLAVGNQPQHF. The full variable domain, with the rest looked up from reference TRBV25-1 and TRBJ1-5, is EADIYQTPRYLVIGTGKKITLECSQTMGHDKMYWYQQDPGMELHLIHYSYGVNSTEKGDLSSESTVSRIRTEHFPLTLESARPSHTSQYLCASSGLAVGNQPQHFGDGTRLSIL.

The chain combines TRBV4-2 with TRBJ2-5, with D unresolved. The V and J ends lost 4 bases and 3 bases respectively, with 6 bases between them. The CDR3 runs to 12 residues. Germline values: CDR1 LGHNA, CDR2 YNFKEQ. CDR3 sequence (DNA): TGTGCCAGCAGCCTTAGGGAAGAGACCCAGTACTTC. This encodes CASSLREETQYF.

The rearrangement uses TRBV9 and TRBJ2-3; 10 bases are a match to TRBD2. The CDR3 runs to 17 residues. V was pared by 0 bases and J by 4 bases, with 8 bases of the junction left unmatched. Germline V gene lookup returns CDR1 SGDLS and CDR2 YYNGEE. The CDR3 DNA is TGTGCCAGCAGCGTAGCTAGTCGAGCGGGAGGGCCAGATACGCAGTATTTT. Translated, it gives CASSVASRAGGPDTQYF.

The rearrangement links TRBV4-1 to TRBJ1-5, with 7 positions matching TRBD1. Germline CDR1 is MGHRA and CDR2 is YSYEKL. V lost 5 bases, J lost 4 bases, and 8 bases stayed unmatched. The CDR3 consists of 15 residues. The CDR3 coding sequence is TGCGCCAGCAGCGACCAGACAGGGTTTAATCAGCCCCAGCATTTT. The encoded protein is CASSDQTGFNQPQHF.

This chain joins TRBV27 and TRBJ2-1, with D possibly being TRBD2 (6 bases). The V and J ends lost 6 bases and 3 bases respectively, with 18 bases between them. The germline gives CDR1 MNHEY, CDR2 SMNVEV (reference sequence). This CDR3 has 16 amino acids. CDR3 nucleotide sequence: TGTGCCAGCAGAAAGGGCGGGATGCACTACTACAATGAGCAGTTCTTC. Encoded protein: CASRKGGMHYYNEQFF.

This clone has a handful of counts. The V and J genes are TRBV7-2 and TRBJ1-1; no definite D call. V lost 1 base and J 0 bases, leaving 12 bases between the germline ends. The CDR3 length is 16 residues. Germline V lookup: CDR1 SGHTA, CDR2 FQGNSA. The DNA for the CDR3 is TGTGCCAGCAGCTTAGTTGGATTCGGGATGAACACTGAAGCTTTCTTT. This encodes CASSLVGFGMNTEAFF.

This chain uses TRBV29-1 with TRBJ2-1, with TRBD1 matching over 9 bases. Germline V gene data show CDR1 as SQVTM and CDR2 as ANQGSEA. V shed 3 bases and J 7 bases; nucleotides not matched to a gene: 4. The CDR3 contains 13 residues. The DNA of the CDR3 is TGCAGCGTTGAGAGACAGGGGGATAATGAGCAGTTCTTC. It encodes CSVERQGDNEQFF.

The chain combines TRBV4-1 with TRBJ1-2, with no clear D. V lost 3 bases to trimming and J lost 0 bases, with 11 bases between them. The germline V gene encodes CDR1 MGHRA and CDR2 YSYEKL. The CDR3 has 15 amino acids. The CDR3 region is CASSHGSISNYGYTF. DNA of the CDR3: TGCGCCAGCAGCCATGGGTCGATCTCTAACTATGGCTACACCTTC.

The gene calls are TRBV27 and TRBJ1-2, with 11 bases identical to TRBD1. The germline V gene has CDR1 MNHEY and CDR2 SMNVEV (reference sequence). V shed 4 bases, J shed 7 bases, and the junction held 2 bases outside the gene matches. This CDR3 is 13 amino acids long. The CDR3 DNA follows: TGTGCCAGCAGTTCGGGACAGGGGGTTGGCTACACCTTC. It specifies CASSSGQGVGYTF.

In its sample, this clone was seen once. The chain carries TRBV6-6 and TRBJ1-1, with D uncertain. There are 13 residues in the CDR3. V lost 6 bases to trimming and J lost 4 bases, with 12 bases between them. Germline V gene sequence: CDR1 MNHNY, CDR2 SVGAGI (reference sequence). CDR3 protein: CASSPQGGTEAFF. The CDR3 bases are TGTGCCAGCAGCCCCCAAGGCGGCACTGAAGCTTTCTTT.